This TCR beta chain was recorded in a study of shared clonotypes between healthy human individuals. Data came from immunoSEQ multiplex PCR; TCRdb stores just in-frame clones and leaves some out. Among about 680,000 clones listed, about 78% were seen once. Each of the donors was a healthy adult who was HIV-negative and had not had a recent acute infection or vaccination. V shed 6 bases, J shed 6 bases, and the junction held 14 bases outside the gene matches. The CDR3 spans 16 residues. Germline V gives CDR1 SNHLY, CDR2 FYNNEI. This clone was observed a few times. This rearrangement joins TRBV2 to TRBJ2-1, with 7 bases that match TRBD2. The sequence came from a woman between 25 and 40 years old in good health. What was sequenced was memory CD4+ T cells sorted from blood. Subset meaning: CD45RA-negative fraction. In DNA form, the CDR3 reads TGTGCCAGCAGCGGAACTTTAGGGCCGGGGGGCAATGAGCAGTTCTTC. The encoded protein is CASSGTLGPGGNEQFF.